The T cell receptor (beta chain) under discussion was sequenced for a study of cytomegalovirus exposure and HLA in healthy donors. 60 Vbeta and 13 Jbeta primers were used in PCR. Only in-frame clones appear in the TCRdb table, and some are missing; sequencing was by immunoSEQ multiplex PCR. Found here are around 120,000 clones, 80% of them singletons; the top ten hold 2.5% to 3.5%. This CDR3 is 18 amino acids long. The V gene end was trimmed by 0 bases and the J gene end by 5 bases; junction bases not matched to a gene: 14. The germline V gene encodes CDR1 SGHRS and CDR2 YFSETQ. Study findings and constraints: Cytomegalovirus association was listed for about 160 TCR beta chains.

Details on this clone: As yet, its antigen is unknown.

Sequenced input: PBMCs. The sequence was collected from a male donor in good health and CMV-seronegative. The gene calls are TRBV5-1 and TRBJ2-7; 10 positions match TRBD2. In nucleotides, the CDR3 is TGCGCCAGCAGCTTGGAATTGACTAGCGGGTTGGGCATCGACGAGCAGTACTTC. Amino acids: CASSLELTSGLGIDEQYF.